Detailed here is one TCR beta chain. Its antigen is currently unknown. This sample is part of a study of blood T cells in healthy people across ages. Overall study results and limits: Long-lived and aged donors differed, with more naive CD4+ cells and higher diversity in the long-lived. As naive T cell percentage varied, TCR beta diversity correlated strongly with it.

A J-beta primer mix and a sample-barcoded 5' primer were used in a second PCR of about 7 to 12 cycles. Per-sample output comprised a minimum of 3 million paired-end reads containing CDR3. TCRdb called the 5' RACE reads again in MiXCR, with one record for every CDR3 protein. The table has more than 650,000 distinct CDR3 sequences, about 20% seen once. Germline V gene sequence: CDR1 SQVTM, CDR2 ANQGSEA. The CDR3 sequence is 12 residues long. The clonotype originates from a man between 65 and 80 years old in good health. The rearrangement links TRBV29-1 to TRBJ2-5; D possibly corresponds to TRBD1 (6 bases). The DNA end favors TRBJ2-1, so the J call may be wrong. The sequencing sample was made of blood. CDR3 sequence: CSVRRTDNEQFF. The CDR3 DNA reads TGCAGCGTTCGCCGGACAGACAATGAGCAGTTCTTC.